The next 5 T cell receptor beta chains were all read from a single sample in a study of cytomegalovirus exposure and HLA in healthy donors. The PCR had 60 Vbeta and 13 Jbeta primers. The method was immunoSEQ multiplex PCR; TCRdb's version includes in-frame clones alone and lacks a portion of them. The data show some 120,000 clones, roughly 80% seen once. The sequenced sample consisted of PBMCs. The receptors come from a young man in good health and CMV-seropositive.

This chain's CDR3 is CASSSQGQYYGYTF. Written as DNA, the CDR3 is TGTGCCAGCAGTTCTCAGGGACAGTACTATGGCTACACCTTC. This rearrangement joins TRBV6-5 to TRBJ1-2; 7 bases fit TRBD1. This CDR3 contains 14 residues. CDR1 and CDR2 (germline): MNHEY, SVGAGI. V lost 4 bases and J lost 3; bases outside the gene matches: 5.

V is TRBV11-3 and J is TRBJ2-7, with a tentative D call TRBD1 (5 bases). Germline loops: CDR1 SGHNT, CDR2 YENEEA. This CDR3 contains 15 residues. The germline V and J ends were trimmed by 1 base and 1 base, with 11 bases remaining between them. In nucleotides, the CDR3 is TGTGCCAGCAGCTTAGGCCCAGGGCCATCCTACGAGCAGTACTTC. Translated: CASSLGPGPSYEQYF.

The chain employs TRBV19 and TRBJ2-1; TRBD2 aligns across 11 bases. The germline gives CDR1 LNHDA, CDR2 SQIVND (reference sequence). V shed 3 bases and J 4 bases; nucleotides not matched to a gene: 2. This CDR3 is built from 15 residues. The CDR3 here is CASSIGTSGYNEQFF. CDR3 nucleotide sequence: TGTGCCAGTAGTATCGGGACTAGCGGTTACAATGAGCAGTTCTTC.

J is TRBJ2-1 and V is TRBV16; 8 bases map to TRBD2. The CDR3 has 19 residues. Germline trimming cut 3 bases from V and 0 bases from J; bases unmatched to any gene: 13. Germline CDR1 KGHSY, CDR2 FQNENV. Written as DNA, the CDR3 is TGTGCCAGCAGCCAGAGTAGCGGGAAGACAATTAGCTCCTACAATGAGCAGTTCTTC. Protein sequence: CASSQSSGKTISSYNEQFF.

The chain joins TRBV9 to TRBJ2-2; 9 bases align to TRBD2. The CDR3 loop spans 15 amino acids. With 7 bases clipped from V and 6 bases from J, the junction kept 10 bases outside the gene matches. The germline CDR1 and CDR2 sequences are SGDLS and YYNGEE. The CDR3: CASGGSGRIPGELFF. The CDR3 coding sequence is TGTGCCAGCGGAGGTAGCGGGAGAATTCCCGGGGAGCTGTTTTTT.